This is a list of T cell receptor beta chains from one sample in a study of T cells in Graves' hyperthyroidism and ophthalmopathy. Using its own MiXCR run on the multiplex PCR reads, TCRdb lists one record per CDR3 protein. The table lists over 500,000 distinct CDR3 sequences, around 43% of them singletons. Sequenced sample: peripheral blood or thyroid tissue (not recorded which). These receptors came from an adult woman with Graves' disease, either hyperthyroidism or ophthalmopathy (not recorded which). Both conserved end residues are part of each CDR3. Each record gives: V gene, J gene, clone size, D gene, CDR3 protein, CDR3 DNA. D genes are given only for firm matches. Clone size is shown for a subset of rows, as once, few, many or a class of expanded clone.

>TRBV3-1|TRBJ1-1|few|TRBD1
CASSQSGGPLNTEAFF
TGTGCCAGCAGCCAATCAGGGGGTCCCCTCAACACTGAAGCTTTCTTT
>TRBV5-6|TRBJ1-4|NA|NA
CASSSRTDKLGKLFF
TGTGCCAGCAGCTCCAGGACGGACAAATTGGGAAAACTGTTTTTT
>TRBV29-1|TRBJ2-5|NA|TRBD1
CSVEPSATGGYQETQYF
TGCAGCGTTGAACCTTCGGCGACAGGGGGATACCAAGAGACCCAGTACTTC
>TRBV11-2|TRBJ1-4|NA|NA
CASSPGRGKEKLFF
TGTGCCAGCAGCCCGGGCAGGGGAAAGGAAAAACTGTTTTTT
>TRBV20-1|TRBJ2-5|NA|TRBD2
CSAREAGSGRGETQYF
TGCAGTGCTAGGGAGGCCGGTAGCGGGAGGGGAGAGACCCAGTACTTC
>TRBV10-3|TRBJ1-5|many|NA
CAISDGWGNQPQHF
TGTGCCATCAGTGACGGTTGGGGGAATCAGCCCCAGCATTTT
>TRBV10-2|TRBJ2-7|NA|TRBD2
CASSDRASGNYEQYF
TGCGCCAGCAGTGATAGGGCTAGCGGGAACTACGAGCAGTACTTC
>TRBV24-1|TRBJ1-1|many|NA
CATSEVAGGDNTEAFF
TGTGCCACCAGTGAAGTAGCGGGAGGAGATAACACTGAAGCTTTCTTT
>TRBV2|TRBJ1-6|many|NA
CASSQNRVGNSPLHF
TGTGCCAGCAGCCAGAACAGGGTGGGGAATTCACCCCTCCACTTT
>TRBV29-1|TRBJ2-1|few|TRBD1
CSVAGTGRNEQFF
TGCAGCGTCGCCGGGACAGGGAGGAATGAGCAGTTCTTC
>TRBV7-2|TRBJ1-1|NA|TRBD1
CASSHGGQAEAFF
TGTGCCAGCAGCCATGGGGGACAGGCTGAAGCTTTCTTT
>TRBV7-9|TRBJ1-1|NA|NA
CATSAGGFTEAFF
TGTGCCACCTCAGCGGGGGGCTTCACTGAAGCTTTCTTT
>TRBV6-2/TRBV6-3|TRBJ1-1|NA|NA
CASSYGFGRVVEAFF
TGTGCCAGCAGTTACGGGTTCGGCAGAGTAGTTGAAGCTTTCTTT
>TRBV7-3|TRBJ2-2|many|NA
CASSFDATGELFF
TGTGCCAGCAGCTTTGACGCGACCGGGGAGCTGTTTTTT
>TRBV29-1|TRBJ1-6|many|TRBD1
CSVTTGGANNSPLHF
TGCAGCGTTACAACAGGGGGCGCGAATAATTCACCCCTCCACTTT
>TRBV10-3|TRBJ1-1|NA|NA
CATDRGGEAFF
TGTGCCACCGACCGGGGGGGGGAAGCTTTCTTT
>TRBV19|TRBJ2-5|many|TRBD1
CASGPGQGTTQYF
TGTGCCAGTGGACCGGGACAGGGGACGACCCAGTACTTC
>TRBV7-9|TRBJ2-5|NA|NA
CASSLVGQLETQYF
TGTGCCAGCAGCTTAGTGGGTCAATTGGAGACCCAGTACTTC
>TRBV15|TRBJ1-1|NA|NA
CATSSLVGTEAFF
TGTGCCACCAGCAGCTTAGTTGGCACTGAAGCTTTCTTT
>TRBV12-3/TRBV12-4|TRBJ2-5|NA|NA
CASSPRGLGETQYF
TGTGCCAGCAGCCCTAGGGGTCTGGGAGAGACCCAGTACTTC
>TRBV19|TRBJ1-4|NA|TRBD1
CATHGTGVGKLFF
TGTGCCACCCACGGGACAGGGGTAGGAAAACTGTTTTTT
>TRBV2|TRBJ1-6|many|NA
CASSELGDYNSPLHF
TGTGCCAGCAGTGAACTCGGGGACTATAATTCACCCCTCCACTTT
>TRBV9|TRBJ2-7|many|NA
CASSVGIKTVGDYEQYF
TGTGCCAGCAGCGTAGGGATCAAGACGGTGGGGGATTACGAGCAGTACTTC
>TRBV29-1|TRBJ2-7|many|TRBD1
CSTTWGQGPYEQYF
TGCAGCACGACTTGGGGACAGGGACCCTACGAGCAGTACTTC
>TRBV7-9|TRBJ2-7|few|NA
CASSDLYEQYF
TGTGCCAGCAGCGACCTCTACGAGCAGTACTTC
>TRBV6-6|TRBJ1-1|many|NA
CASSSGLYEAFF
TGTGCCAGCAGTTCAGGGTTGTATGAAGCTTTCTTT
>TRBV7-2|TRBJ2-2|NA|TRBD2
CASRTWRGDTGELFF
TGTGCCAGCAGGACATGGCGGGGGGACACCGGGGAGCTGTTTTTT
>TRBV20-1|TRBJ1-6|many|NA
CSARSDPSPYNSPLHF
TGCAGTGCTAGATCGGACCCAAGCCCCTATAATTCACCCCTCCACTTT
>TRBV24-1|TRBJ1-2|NA|NA
CATSESRGWNYGYTF
TGTGCCACCAGTGAGTCCCGGGGGTGGAACTATGGCTACACCTTC
>TRBV9|TRBJ2-1|NA|NA
CASSVASGIYNEQFF
TGTGCCAGCAGCGTAGCTTCAGGGATCTACAATGAGCAGTTCTTC
>TRBV20-1|TRBJ1-6|NA|NA
CSASPRSSYNSPLHF
TGCAGTGCTAGCCCCAGGAGCTCCTATAATTCACCCCTCCACTTT
>TRBV28|TRBJ2-2|NA|NA
CASSPWGAAELFF
TGTGCCAGCAGTCCCTGGGGGGCCGCCGAGCTGTTTTTT
>TRBV6-6|TRBJ1-2|many|NA
CASTNPGTPVGDGYTF
TGTGCCAGCACCAATCCCGGGACCCCGGTTGGTGATGGCTACACCTTC
>TRBV5-1|TRBJ1-1|many|NA
CASSSVNTEAFF
TGCGCCAGCAGCTCGGTGAACACTGAAGCTTTCTTT
>TRBV2|TRBJ2-7|NA|NA
CASSEVHYEQYF
TGTGCCAGCAGCGAGGTACACTACGAGCAGTACTTC
>TRBV7-2|TRBJ2-7|once|TRBD2
CASSFTGTNGSEQYF
TGTGCCAGCAGCTTTACTGGGACTAACGGGAGCGAGCAGTACTTC
>TRBV19|TRBJ1-5|NA|NA
CASREDGWPQHF
TGTGCCAGCCGGGAGGACGGATGGCCCCAGCATTTT
>TRBV7-9|TRBJ2-5|many|NA
CASSPGQRQETQYF
TGTGCCAGCAGCCCGGGACAAAGGCAAGAGACCCAGTACTTC
>TRBV3-1|TRBJ2-7|NA|NA
CASSHRDRYEQYF
TGTGCCAGCAGCCACCGTGACAGGTACGAGCAGTACTTC
>TRBV7-6|TRBJ1-1|few|NA
CASSRRDGHTEAFF
TGTGCCAGCAGCCGGAGGGACGGGCACACTGAAGCTTTCTTT
>TRBV6-5|TRBJ2-7|NA|TRBD1
CASSKGDSNYEQYF
TGTGCCAGCAGTAAGGGGGACAGCAACTACGAGCAGTACTTC
>TRBV9|TRBJ1-2|many|TRBD1
CASSVGQGAYGYTF
TGTGCCAGCAGTGTGGGACAGGGTGCCTATGGCTACACCTTC
>TRBV20-1|TRBJ2-5|many|NA
CSARGPGQETQYF
TGCAGTGCTAGAGGGCCAGGCCAAGAGACCCAGTACTTC
>TRBV12-3/TRBV12-4|TRBJ1-1|NA|TRBD1
CASSLGTGQTEAFF
TGTGCCAGCAGTTTGGGGACAGGGCAAACTGAAGCTTTCTTT
>TRBV10-3|TRBJ2-7|many|TRBD2
CAISNLAGAIEQYF
TGTGCCATCAGCAATCTAGCGGGAGCGATCGAGCAGTACTTC
>TRBV2|TRBJ2-6|few|TRBD1
CANRQGVAGANVLTF
TGTGCCAACCGACAGGGGGTAGCTGGGGCCAACGTCCTGACTTTC
>TRBV13|TRBJ1-3|NA|NA
CASRGADTIYF
TGTGCCAGCAGGGGTGCGGACACCATATATTTT
>TRBV20-1|TRBJ2-7|NA|NA
CSAEEGEQYF
TGCAGTGCTGAAGAGGGGGAGCAGTACTTC
>TRBV2|TRBJ2-2|many|TRBD2
CASAGGRTGELFF
TGTGCCAGCGCGGGAGGAAGGACCGGGGAGCTGTTTTTT
>TRBV5-1|TRBJ2-7|many|TRBD2
CASSLLLAGREQYF
TGCGCCAGCAGCTTGTTGTTAGCGGGACGCGAGCAGTACTTC
>TRBV5-1|TRBJ2-2|many|NA
CASSLSEDGELFF
TGCGCCAGCAGCTTGAGCGAAGATGGGGAGCTGTTTTTT
>TRBV10-3|TRBJ1-6|few|NA
CAISVGGWGNSPLHF
TGTGCCATCAGTGTTGGGGGCTGGGGTAATTCACCCCTCCACTTT
>TRBV9|TRBJ1-2|NA|NA
CASSHGPGGYTF
TGTGCCAGCAGCCATGGGCCGGGCGGCTACACCTTC
>TRBV12-3/TRBV12-4|TRBJ2-1|NA|NA
CASSLVPGVVRNEQFF
TGTGCCAGCAGTTTAGTTCCGGGAGTCGTTCGTAATGAGCAGTTCTTC
>TRBV20-1|TRBJ2-5|NA|NA
CSASGTRGLGGTQYF
TGCAGTGCTAGTGGTACTAGAGGCCTCGGGGGGACCCAGTACTTC